The next 6 T cell receptor beta chains were all read from a single sample in a study of blood T cell repertoires in COVID-19. The protocol was immunoSEQ multiplex PCR, while the TCRdb copy is restricted to in-frame clones and leaves out a portion. Here the sample spans 30,000 to 50,000 clones, approximately 85% being singletons. The sample consisted of peripheral blood. These receptor sequences come from a human donor in a cohort sampled during active COVID-19.

This sequence joins TRBV6-1 and TRBJ2-3, with 11 nucleotides matching TRBD2. The CDR3 extends over 16 amino acids. Germline V gene sequence: CDR1 MNHNS, CDR2 SASEGT. The junction had 3 bases not matched to a gene; V was cut back by 2 bases and J by 2 bases. CDR3 amino acids: CASSETSGGTTDTQYF. CDR3 bases: TGTGCCAGCAGTGAAACTAGCGGGGGTACCACAGATACGCAGTATTTT.

This chain joins TRBV13 and TRBJ1-6; 8 bases are shared with TRBD1. CDR3 size: 14 residues. With V trimmed by 5 bases and J by 9 bases, 6 bases remained unmatched. The germline gives CDR1 PRHDT, CDR2 FYEKMQ (reference sequence). DNA for the CDR3: TGTGCCAGCAGCCCTGACAGGGGAGGTTCACCCCTCCACTTT. Amino acid sequence: CASSPDRGGSPLHF. The full variable domain, with the rest looked up from reference TRBV13 and TRBJ1-6, is AAGVIQSPRHLIKEKRETATLKCYPIPRHDTVYWYQQGPGQDPQFLISFYEKMQSDKGSIPDRFSAQQFSDYHSELNMSSLELGDSALYFCASSPDRGGSPLHFGNGTRLTVT.

The table lists this clone with a count of one. The V gene is TRBV10-2, the J gene TRBJ2-2, with D possibly TRBD1 on 5 matching bases. The CDR3 runs 14 residues. Germline V gives CDR1 WSHSY, CDR2 SAAADI. V gave up 7 bases and J gave up 4 bases, with 13 bases separating them. CDR3: CASIETEITGELFF. Written as DNA, the CDR3 is TGCGCCAGCATCGAGACAGAGATCACCGGGGAGCTGTTTTTT.

This chain joins TRBV7-2 and TRBJ1-2, with TRBD1 identical over 7 bases. The V and J ends lost 6 bases and 8 bases, in that order; junction bases with no gene match: 18. CDR3 length: 16 amino acids. Germline CDR1 SGHTA, CDR2 FQGNSA. As DNA, the CDR3 is TGTGCCAGCAGTTCCGAGGGGGCGGCGTCGGCGGGGGGCTACACCTTC. Encoded protein: CASSSEGAASAGGYTF.

This clone has only a few counts. This chain links TRBV28 with TRBJ1-2, with 8 bases that match TRBD1. CDR1 is MDHEN and CDR2 is SYDVKM in the germline V gene. The CDR3 extends over 15 amino acids. Trimming cost V 8 bases and J 8 bases; bases outside gene matches: 16. The CDR3 nucleotides are TGTGCCAGCTCGAAATCGACAGGGGTGAGACAGGGCTACACCTTC. It encodes CASSKSTGVRQGYTF.

This clone came up once. The chain uses TRBV5-1 and TRBJ2-1, with TRBD1 identical over 8 bases. The CDR3 totals 14 residues. The germline V gene encodes CDR1 SGHRS and CDR2 YFSETQ. Losses at the gene ends were 5 bases for V and 4 bases for J; bases not matched to a gene: 5. CDR3 DNA: TGCGCCAGCAGTCCGGGACAGGCTTACAATGAGCAGTTCTTC. It encodes CASSPGQAYNEQFF.